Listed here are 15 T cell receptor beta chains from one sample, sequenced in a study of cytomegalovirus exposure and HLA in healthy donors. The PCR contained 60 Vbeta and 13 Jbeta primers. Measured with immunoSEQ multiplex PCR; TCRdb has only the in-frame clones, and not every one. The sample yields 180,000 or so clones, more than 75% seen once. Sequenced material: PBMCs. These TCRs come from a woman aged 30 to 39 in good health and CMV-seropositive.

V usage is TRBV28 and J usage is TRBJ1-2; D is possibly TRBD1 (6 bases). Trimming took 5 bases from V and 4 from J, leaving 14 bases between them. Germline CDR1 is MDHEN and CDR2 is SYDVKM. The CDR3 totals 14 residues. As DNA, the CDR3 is TGTGCCAGCAGTCAGGGGACACAACTCTATGGCTACACCTTC. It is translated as CASSQGTQLYGYTF.

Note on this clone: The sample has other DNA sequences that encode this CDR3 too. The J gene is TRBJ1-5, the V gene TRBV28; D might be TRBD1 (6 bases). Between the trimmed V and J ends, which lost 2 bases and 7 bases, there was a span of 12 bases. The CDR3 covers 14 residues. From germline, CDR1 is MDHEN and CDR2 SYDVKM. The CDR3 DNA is TGTGCCAGCAGTTTAGGGGGGGCGGGCCAGCCCCAGCATTTT. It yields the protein CASSLGGAGQPQHF.

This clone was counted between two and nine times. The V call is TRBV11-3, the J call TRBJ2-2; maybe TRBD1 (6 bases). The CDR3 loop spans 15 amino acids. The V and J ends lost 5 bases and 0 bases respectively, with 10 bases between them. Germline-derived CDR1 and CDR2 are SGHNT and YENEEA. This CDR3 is CASSHNRANTGELFF. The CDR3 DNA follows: TGTGCCAGCAGCCATAACAGGGCGAACACCGGGGAGCTGTTTTTT.

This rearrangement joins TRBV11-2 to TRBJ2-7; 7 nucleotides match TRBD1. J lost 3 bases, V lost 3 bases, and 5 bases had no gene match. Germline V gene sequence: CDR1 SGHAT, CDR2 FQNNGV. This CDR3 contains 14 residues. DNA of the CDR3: TGTGCCAGCAGCTTGGGCCCAGGGGGCTACGAGCAGTACTTC. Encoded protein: CASSLGPGGYEQYF.

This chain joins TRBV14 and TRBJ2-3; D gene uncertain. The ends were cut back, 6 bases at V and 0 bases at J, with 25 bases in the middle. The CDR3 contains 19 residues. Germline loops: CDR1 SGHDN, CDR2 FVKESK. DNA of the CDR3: TGTGCCAGCAGTCGCAAACTAAGTGTGCTCCAGACTAGCACAGATACGCAGTATTTT. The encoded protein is CASSRKLSVLQTSTDTQYF.

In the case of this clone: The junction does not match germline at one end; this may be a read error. CDR3 protein: CSVDVTGPPQGTQYF. The CDR3 coding sequence is TGCAGCGTTGACGTGACAGGGCCCCCCCAAGGGACCCAGTACTTC. The rearrangement links TRBV29-1 to TRBJ2-5; 7 bases line up with TRBD1. The CDR3 loop spans 15 amino acids. CDR1 is SQVTM, CDR2 ANQGSEA, per germline.

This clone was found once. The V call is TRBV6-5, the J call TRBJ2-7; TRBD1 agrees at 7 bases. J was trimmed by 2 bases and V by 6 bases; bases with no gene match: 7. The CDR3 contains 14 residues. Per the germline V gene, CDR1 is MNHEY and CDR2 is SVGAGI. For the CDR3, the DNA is TGTGCCAGCAGACCCACAGGGGTAGCCTACGAGCAGTACTTC. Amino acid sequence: CASRPTGVAYEQYF.

CDR3 coding DNA: TGCGCCAGCAGCCAAGAAGTAAGTCTAGCGGGGTACAATGAGCAGTTCTTC. It translates to CASSQEVSLAGYNEQFF. This rearrangement joins TRBV4-3 to TRBJ2-1; the match to TRBD2 covers 9 bases. This CDR3 region has 17 residues. Per the germline V gene, CDR1 is LGHNA and CDR2 is YSLEER. Trimming at V came to 0 bases and at J to 4 bases, leaving 7 bases not matched to a gene.

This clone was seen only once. In nucleotides, the CDR3 is TGCGCCAGCAGCCTCTCGGACAGATCCGACGTCTACAATGAGCAGTTCTTC. Its translation: CASSLSDRSDVYNEQFF. The chain is built from TRBV4-1 and TRBJ2-1; a possible D gene is TRBD1 (6 bases). Trimming stripped 4 bases from V and 3 bases from J, with 19 bases between. Germline lookup yields CDR1 MGHRA and CDR2 YSYEKL. The CDR3 sequence is 17 residues long.

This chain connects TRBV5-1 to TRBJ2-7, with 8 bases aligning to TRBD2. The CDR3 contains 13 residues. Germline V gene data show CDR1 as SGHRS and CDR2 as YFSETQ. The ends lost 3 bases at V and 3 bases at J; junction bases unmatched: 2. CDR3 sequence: CASSSGGGYEQYF. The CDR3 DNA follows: TGCGCCAGCAGCTCGGGGGGGGGCTACGAGCAGTACTTC. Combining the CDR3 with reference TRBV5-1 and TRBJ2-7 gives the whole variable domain KAGVTQTPRYLIKTRGQQVTLSCSPISGHRSVSWYQQTPGQGLQFLFEYFSETQRNKGNFPGRFSGRQFSNSRSEMNVSTLELGDSALYLCASSSGGGYEQYFGPGTRLTVT.

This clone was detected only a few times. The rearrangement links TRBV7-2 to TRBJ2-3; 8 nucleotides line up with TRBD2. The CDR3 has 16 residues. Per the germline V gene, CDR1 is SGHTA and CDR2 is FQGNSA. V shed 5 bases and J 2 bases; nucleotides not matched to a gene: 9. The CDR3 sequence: CASSPLGGGNTDTQYF. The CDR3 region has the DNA TGTGCCAGCAGCCCATTGGGCGGGGGGAACACAGATACGCAGTATTTT.

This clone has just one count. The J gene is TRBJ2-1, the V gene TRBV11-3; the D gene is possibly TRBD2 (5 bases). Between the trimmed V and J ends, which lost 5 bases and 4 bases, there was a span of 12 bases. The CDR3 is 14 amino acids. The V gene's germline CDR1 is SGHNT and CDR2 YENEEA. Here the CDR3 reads CASSPSGRYNEQFF. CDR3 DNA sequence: TGTGCCAGCAGCCCCAGCGGCAGATACAATGAGCAGTTCTTC.

The CDR3 loop is CASRYDREVYNEQFF. The CDR3 bases are TGTGCCAGTAGATATGACAGGGAGGTCTACAATGAGCAGTTCTTC. The chain carries TRBV19 and TRBJ2-1; maybe TRBD1 (7 bases). From germline, CDR1 is LNHDA and CDR2 SQIVND (reference sequence). V dropped 6 bases and J dropped 3 bases, with 15 bases sitting between them. The CDR3 length is 15 residues.

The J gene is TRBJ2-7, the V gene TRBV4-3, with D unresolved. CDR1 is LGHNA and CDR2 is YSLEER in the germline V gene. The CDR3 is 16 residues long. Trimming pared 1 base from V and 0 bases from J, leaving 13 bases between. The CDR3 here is CASSQASQAPSYEQYF. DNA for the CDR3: TGCGCCAGCAGCCAAGCGTCCCAGGCCCCCTCCTACGAGCAGTACTTC.

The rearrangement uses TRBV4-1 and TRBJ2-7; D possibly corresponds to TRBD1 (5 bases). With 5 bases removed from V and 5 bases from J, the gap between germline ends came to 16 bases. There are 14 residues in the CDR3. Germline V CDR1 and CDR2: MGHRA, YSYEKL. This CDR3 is CASSYYQGEDEQYF. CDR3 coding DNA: TGCGCCAGCAGCTACTACCAGGGTGAGGACGAGCAGTACTTC.